This T cell receptor (beta chain) was sequenced in a study of graft-versus-host responses after intestinal transplantation. Study in general: Anti-thymocyte globulin induction preceded about 3 years of tacrolimus and steroid maintenance in all recipients.

This clone turned up a few times. The antigen is unknown. The CDR3 length is 19 residues. Per germline, CDR1 SEHNR and CDR2 FQNEAQ (reference sequence). Unmatched junction bases numbered 20, after V lost 6 bases and J lost 3 bases. Whole-study results and caveats: Patients who carried graft-donor T cell macrochimerism also had high graft-versus-host to host-versus-graft clonal ratios in their allografts. Recipient-marrow GvH clones were detected, some having first appeared in ileum or blood.

Measured with immunoSEQ multiplex PCR; TCRdb has only the in-frame clones, and not every one. The sample carries approximately 16,000 clones, around 90% recorded once. The source was PBMCs, collected around 110 days after intestinal transplant. The receptor's source is a human patient who received an intestinal transplant, so some T cells may come from the graft donor. The genes are TRBV7-9 and TRBJ1-2; the match to TRBD1 covers 9 bases. CDR3 coding DNA: TGTGCCAGCAGTCGAACCGCCCGGGACAGGGAGGCAAAGGACTATGGCTACACCTTC. Protein: CASSRTARDREAKDYGYTF.